This T cell receptor beta chain was recorded in a study of identifying expanded T cells in peripheral blood. CDR3 length: 15 amino acids. The germline CDR1 and CDR2 sequences are MNHEY and SVGAGI. V was pared by 5 bases and J by 5 bases, with 16 bases between. Concerning this clone: The antigen remains undetermined.

Assay: immunoSEQ multiplex PCR; the TCRdb copy retains only in-frame clones and omits some. The table has fewer than 65,000 clones, more than 70% seen once. Study-wide results and limits: About 1.2 clones differed between technical replicates, versus about 17 and 20 over time. Roughly two-week clone count variance significantly increased as total template count grew.

The clonotype originates from a person aged 18 to 75 in good health. The J gene is TRBJ2-1, the V gene TRBV6-5; D perhaps matches TRBD2 (6 bases). The specimen was blood. CDR3 coding DNA: TGTGCCAGCAGTCCTGGTGCGGGGCCCAACAATGAGCAGTTCTTC. Amino acid sequence: CASSPGAGPNNEQFF.